These 5 T cell receptor beta chains share one sample of origin, sequenced in a study of cytomegalovirus exposure and HLA in healthy donors. This PCR relied on a set of 60 Vbeta primers and 13 Jbeta primers. Assay: immunoSEQ multiplex PCR; the TCRdb copy retains only in-frame clones and omits some. Its listing shows roughly 110,000 clones. Sequences were obtained from PBMCs. The receptors here all came from a man aged 40-49 years in good health and CMV-seropositive.

The rearrangement links TRBV5-1 to TRBJ1-1; D is perhaps TRBD1 (6 bases). The CDR3 sequence is 16 residues long. Trimming stripped 3 bases from V and 2 bases from J, with 17 bases between. Germline assignment: CDR1 SGHRS and CDR2 YFSETQ. The CDR3 nucleotides read TGCGCCAGCAGCTCCTTTATGACAGGTCATAACACTGAAGCTTTCTTT. As protein: CASSSFMTGHNTEAFF. Using reference TRBV5-1 and TRBJ1-1 for the parts outside the CDR3, the full variable domain is KAGVTQTPRYLIKTRGQQVTLSCSPISGHRSVSWYQQTPGQGLQFLFEYFSETQRNKGNFPGRFSGRQFSNSRSEMNVSTLELGDSALYLCASSSFMTGHNTEAFFGQGTRLTVV.

V gene TRBV19 combines with J gene TRBJ1-1; D ambiguous. Deletions cut 5 bases from V and 7 bases from J, with 14 bases between. The CDR3 contains 13 residues. Germline V lookup: CDR1 LNHDA, CDR2 SQIVND (reference sequence). CDR3 protein: CASSPHQVGEAFF. CDR3 in DNA: TGTGCCAGTAGTCCGCACCAGGTTGGTGAAGCTTTCTTT.

The V call is TRBV2, the J call TRBJ1-2; 9 positions agree with TRBD1. Germline trimming cut 2 bases from V and 4 bases from J; bases unmatched to any gene: 5. The germline gives CDR1 SNHLY, CDR2 FYNNEI. This CDR3 has 15 amino acids. DNA for the CDR3: TGTGCCAGCAGTGAATGGACAGGGGTGGGCTATGGCTACACCTTC. Amino acids: CASSEWTGVGYGYTF.

This chain joins TRBV7-2 and TRBJ2-1; 9 bases align to TRBD2. V dropped 1 base and J dropped 13; count of bases not matched to a gene: 11. This CDR3 is built from 15 residues. Germline CDR1 reads SGHTA; CDR2 reads FQGNSA. In nucleotides, the CDR3 is TGTGCCAGCAGCTTAGTAGGCGGGAGGGGGGGCTCACAGTTCTTC. The encoded protein is CASSLVGGRGGSQFF.

V and J are TRBV28 and TRBJ1-4, with a tentative D call TRBD1 (5 bases). V lost 3 bases and J 0 bases, leaving 8 bases between the germline ends. Germline values: CDR1 MDHEN, CDR2 SYDVKM. The CDR3 is made up of 15 amino acids. This chain's CDR3 is CASSLQGATNEKLFF. The CDR3 bases are TGTGCCAGCAGTTTGCAGGGTGCAACTAATGAAAAACTGTTTTTT.